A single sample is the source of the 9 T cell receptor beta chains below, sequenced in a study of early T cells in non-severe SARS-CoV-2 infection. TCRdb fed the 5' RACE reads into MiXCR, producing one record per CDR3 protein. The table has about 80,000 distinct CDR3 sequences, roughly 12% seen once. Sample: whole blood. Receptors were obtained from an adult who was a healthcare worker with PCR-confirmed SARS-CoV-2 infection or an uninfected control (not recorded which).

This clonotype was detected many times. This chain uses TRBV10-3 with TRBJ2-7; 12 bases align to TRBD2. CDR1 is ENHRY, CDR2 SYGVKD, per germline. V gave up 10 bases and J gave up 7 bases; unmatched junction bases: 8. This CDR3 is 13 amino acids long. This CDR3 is CATRTSGNGEQYF. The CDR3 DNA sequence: TGTGCCACCAGGACTAGCGGGAACGGTGAGCAGTACTTC.

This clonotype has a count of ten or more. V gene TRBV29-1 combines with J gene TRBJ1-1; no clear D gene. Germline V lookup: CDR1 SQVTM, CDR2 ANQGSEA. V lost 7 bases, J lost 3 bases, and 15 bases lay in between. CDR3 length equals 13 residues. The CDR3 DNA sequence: TGCAGCGCTATGACTCGGGGAGACACTGAAGCTTTCTTT. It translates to CSAMTRGDTEAFF.

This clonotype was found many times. The chain's CDR3 is CASSKRQQAIPGNTIYF. The CDR3 DNA follows: TGTGCCAGCAGCAAACGACAGCAAGCTATTCCTGGAAACACCATATATTTT. The chain carries TRBV3-1 and TRBJ1-3; tentative D call: TRBD1 (5 bases). In germline, CDR1 is LGHDT, CDR2 YNNKEL (reference sequence). The CDR3 totals 17 residues. V lost 5 bases, J lost 2 bases, and 19 bases lay in between.

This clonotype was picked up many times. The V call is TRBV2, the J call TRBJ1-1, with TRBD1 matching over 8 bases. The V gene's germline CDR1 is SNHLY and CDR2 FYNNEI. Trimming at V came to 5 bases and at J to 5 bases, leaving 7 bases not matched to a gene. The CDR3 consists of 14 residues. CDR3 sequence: CASSSDRGWTEAFF. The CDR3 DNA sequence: TGTGCCAGCAGTAGTGACAGGGGATGGACTGAAGCTTTCTTT. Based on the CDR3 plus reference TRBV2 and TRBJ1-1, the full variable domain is EPEVTQTPSHQVTQMGQEVILRCVPISNHLYFYWYRQILGQKVEFLVSFYNNEISEKSEIFDDQFSVERPDGSNFTLKIRSTKLEDSAMYFCASSSDRGWTEAFFGQGTRLTVV.

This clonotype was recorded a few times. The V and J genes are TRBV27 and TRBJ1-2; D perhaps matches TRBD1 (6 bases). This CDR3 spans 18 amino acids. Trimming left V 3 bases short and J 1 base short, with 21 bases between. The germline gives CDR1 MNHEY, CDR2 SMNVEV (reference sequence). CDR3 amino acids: CASSFSPGQSALNYGYTF. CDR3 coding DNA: TGTGCCAGCAGTTTTTCGCCCGGACAGTCAGCTCTTAACTATGGCTACACCTTC.

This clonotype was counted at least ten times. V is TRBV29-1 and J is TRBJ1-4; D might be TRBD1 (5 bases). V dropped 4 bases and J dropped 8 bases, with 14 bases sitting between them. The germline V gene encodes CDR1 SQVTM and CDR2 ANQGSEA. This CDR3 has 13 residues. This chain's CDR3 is CSVGGGGDEKLFF. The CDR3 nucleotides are TGCAGCGTTGGGGGCGGCGGGGACGAAAAACTGTTTTTT.

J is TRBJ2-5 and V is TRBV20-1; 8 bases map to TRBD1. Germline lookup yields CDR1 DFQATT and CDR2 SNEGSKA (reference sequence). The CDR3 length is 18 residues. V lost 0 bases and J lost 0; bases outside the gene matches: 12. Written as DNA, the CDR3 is TGCAGTGCTAGAGACCCGACAGGGGAACGTTTGTACCAAGAGACCCAGTACTTC. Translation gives CSARDPTGERLYQETQYF.

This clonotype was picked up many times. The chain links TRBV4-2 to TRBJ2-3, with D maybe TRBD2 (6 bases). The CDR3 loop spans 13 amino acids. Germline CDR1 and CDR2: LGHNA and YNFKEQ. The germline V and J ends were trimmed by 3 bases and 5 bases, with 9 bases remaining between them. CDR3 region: CASSQPTRDTQYF. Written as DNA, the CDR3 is TGTGCCAGCAGCCAGCCGACTAGAGATACGCAGTATTTT.

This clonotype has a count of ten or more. The CDR3 region has the DNA TGTGCCAGCAGCGACGTGACAGCCGGGACCCAGTACTTC. Amino acids: CASSDVTAGTQYF. The chain uses TRBV7-9 and TRBJ2-5; D is perhaps TRBD1 (5 bases). The germline V gene has CDR1 SEHNR and CDR2 FQNEAQ (reference sequence). Trimming removed 5 bases from V and 7 bases from J, with 14 bases in between. The CDR3 sequence is 13 residues long.